Below, 17 T cell receptor beta chains from the same sample are listed, as sequenced in a study of cytomegalovirus exposure and HLA in healthy donors. Both 60 Vbeta primers and 13 Jbeta primers went into the PCR. Some clones are missing from TCRdb's copy, which holds only in-frame ones; the method was immunoSEQ multiplex PCR. Of under 70,000 clones in the sample, approximately 82% were seen once. Input material: PBMCs. The receptors originated from a man between 50 and 59 years old in good health and CMV-seronegative.

The CDR3 DNA reads as TGTGCCAGCAGCTTTCCCGGGACAGGGGTCGGGGAGCTGTTTTTT. This gives the protein CASSFPGTGVGELFF. The chain recombines TRBV11-1 with TRBJ2-2; 10 bases agree with TRBD1. The germline V gene has CDR1 SGHAT and CDR2 FQDESV (reference sequence). V shed 3 bases, J shed 7 bases, and the junction held 5 bases outside the gene matches. The length of the CDR3 is 15 residues.

The chain employs TRBV10-1 and TRBJ1-5; D gene uncertain. The V gene's germline CDR1 is WNHNN and CDR2 SYGVQD (reference sequence). This CDR3 region has 13 residues. V dropped 3 bases and J dropped 2 bases, with 5 bases sitting between them. The CDR3 bases are TGCGCCAGCAGTGATCAGGGCAATCAGCCCCAGCATTTT. Amino acids: CASSDQGNQPQHF.

The chain is built from TRBV18 and TRBJ2-3; 7 positions match TRBD1. Germline-derived CDR1 and CDR2 are KGHSH and LQKENI. Trimming at V came to 1 base and at J to 3 bases, leaving 7 bases not matched to a gene. CDR3 size: 16 residues. CDR3 loop: CASSPQGAKGTDTQYF. In DNA form, the CDR3 reads TGTGCCAGCTCACCACAGGGGGCGAAGGGAACAGATACGCAGTATTTT.

The chain uses TRBV5-6 and TRBJ2-7, with 8 bases that match TRBD1. The CDR3 covers 16 residues. Germline V gene data show CDR1 as SGHDT and CDR2 as YYEEEE. V gave up 4 bases and J gave up 1 base; unmatched junction bases: 10. The CDR3 protein is CASSPTRTGWSYEQYF. The CDR3 region has the DNA TGTGCCAGCAGCCCGACCCGGACAGGGTGGTCCTACGAGCAGTACTTC.

This CDR3 is CASSPLGGAFYEQYF. The CDR3 DNA is TGTGCCAGCAGTCCTCTGGGGGGGGCTTTCTACGAGCAGTACTTC. The chain has TRBV27 and TRBJ2-7; D possibly corresponds to TRBD2 (7 bases). Per the germline V gene, CDR1 is MNHEY and CDR2 is SMNVEV (reference sequence). Trimming pared 5 bases from V and 3 bases from J, leaving 17 bases between. The CDR3 has 15 amino acids.

The chain joins TRBV30 to TRBJ2-3; weak D call: TRBD2 (7 bases). Germline values: CDR1 GTSNPN, CDR2 SVGIG (reference sequence). Deletions cut 0 bases from V and 10 bases from J, with 17 bases between. This CDR3 has 14 residues. CDR3 in amino acids: CAWSVPGGGWAQYF. The CDR3 bases are TGTGCCTGGAGTGTACCGGGGGGCGGCTGGGCGCAGTATTTT. Based on the CDR3 plus reference TRBV30 and TRBJ2-3, the full variable domain is SQTIHQWPATLVQPVGSPLSLECTVEGTSNPNLYWYRQAAGRGLQLLFYSVGIGQISSEVPQNLSASRPQDRQFILSSKKLLLSDSGFYLCAWSVPGGGWAQYFGPGTRLTVL.

The table lists this clone with a few counts. The gene calls are TRBV6-5 and TRBJ2-5; the match to TRBD1 covers 7 bases. The CDR3 covers 12 residues. Trimming removed 10 bases from V and 4 bases from J; junction bases left unmatched: 6. Per germline, CDR1 MNHEY and CDR2 SVGAGI. CDR3 nucleotides: TGTGCCACTCAAGGGGGCGCAGAGACCCAGTACTTC. It encodes CATQGGAETQYF.

The chain uses TRBV7-3 and TRBJ2-3, with TRBD2 identical over 13 bases. The length of the CDR3 is 19 residues. After removal of 5 bases from V and 4 bases from J, the junction contained 15 bases not matched to a gene. Germline CDR1 and CDR2: SGHTA and FQGTGA. The CDR3 sequence: CASSPLGLAGASRADTQYF. The DNA for the CDR3 is TGTGCCAGCAGCCCACTCGGACTAGCGGGGGCTTCAAGAGCAGATACGCAGTATTTT.

This clone has only one observation. The chain couples TRBV2 to TRBJ2-5; D is unresolved. CDR1 SNHLY and CDR2 FYNNEI come from the germline V gene. With 6 bases removed from V and 4 bases from J, the gap between germline ends came to 15 bases. This CDR3 is 14 amino acids long. The chain's CDR3 is CASRSSKLAETQYF. The CDR3 DNA follows: TGTGCCAGCAGATCGTCGAAATTGGCAGAGACCCAGTACTTC.

V gene TRBV28 combines with J gene TRBJ1-4; 12 bases are a match to TRBD1. V was clipped by 6 bases and J by 6 bases; unmatched bases: 8. CDR3 size: 16 residues. CDR1 is MDHEN and CDR2 is SYDVKM in the germline V gene. CDR3 region: CASSTGTGGAYEKLFF. DNA for the CDR3: TGTGCCAGCAGCACCGGGACAGGGGGCGCTTATGAAAAACTGTTTTTT.

As DNA, the CDR3 is TGTGCCAGCAGCCCGACAGGGGGGGTCTATGGCTACACCTTC. This codes for CASSPTGGVYGYTF. The chain links TRBV6-6 to TRBJ1-2; 9 bases match TRBD1. In germline, CDR1 is MNHNY, CDR2 SVGAGI (reference sequence). V shed 6 bases, J shed 4 bases, and the junction held 6 bases outside the gene matches. CDR3 length: 14 amino acids.

The chain joins TRBV2 to TRBJ1-1; D is undetermined. Germline assignment: CDR1 SNHLY and CDR2 FYNNEI. The CDR3 sequence is 13 residues long. V shed 3 bases and J shed 4 bases, with 9 bases lying between them. CDR3 bases: TGTGCCAGCAGTGACCGGGGTCCCACTGAAGCTTTCTTT. This sequence encodes CASSDRGPTEAFF. The full variable domain, its missing parts supplied by reference TRBV2 and TRBJ1-1, is EPEVTQTPSHQVTQMGQEVILRCVPISNHLYFYWYRQILGQKVEFLVSFYNNEISEKSEIFDDQFSVERPDGSNFTLKIRSTKLEDSAMYFCASSDRGPTEAFFGQGTRLTVV.

V is TRBV7-9 and J is TRBJ1-4; tentatively, D is TRBD1 (5 bases). The CDR3 spans 15 residues. V lost 7 bases to trimming and J lost 5 bases, with 17 bases between them. CDR1 is SEHNR and CDR2 is FQNEAQ in the germline V gene (reference sequence). CDR3 in DNA: TGTGCCAGCACCCGGGAGGCAGGGTGGAATGAAAAACTGTTTTTT. Its translation: CASTREAGWNEKLFF.

This rearrangement joins TRBV7-8 to TRBJ2-5; tentatively, D is TRBD1 (6 bases). Germline lookup yields CDR1 SGHVS and CDR2 FQNEAQ. Trimming removed 1 base at V and 5 bases at J, with 11 bases between. The CDR3 runs to 14 residues. CDR3 nucleotide sequence: TGTGCCAGCAGCTTAGTACAGGGTCTGGAGACCCAGTACTTC. It specifies CASSLVQGLETQYF. The full variable domain, completed using reference TRBV7-8 and TRBJ2-5, is GAGVSQSPRYKVAKRGQDVALRCDPISGHVSLFWYQQALGQGPEFLTYFQNEAQLDKSGLPSDRFFAERPEGSVSTLKIQRTQQEDSAVYLCASSLVQGLETQYFGPGTRLLVL.

This clone turned up a few times. The V and J genes are TRBV27 and TRBJ2-7, with a tentative D call TRBD2 (5 bases). The V gene lost 6 bases and the J gene lost 2 bases, with 20 bases spanning the gap. In germline, CDR1 is MNHEY, CDR2 SMNVEV (reference sequence). The CDR3 contains 16 residues. The CDR3 region has the DNA TGTGCCAGCAGCCCCATCGGCCTTTGGGAGACCTACGAGCAGTACTTC. Its protein product is CASSPIGLWETYEQYF.

J is TRBJ2-3 and V is TRBV27, with 10 bases lining up with TRBD2. Trimming removed 2 bases from V and 1 base from J; junction bases left unmatched: 3. CDR3 length: 16 residues. Germline lookup yields CDR1 MNHEY and CDR2 SMNVEV (reference sequence). The CDR3 reads CASSLASGGRTDTQYF. The CDR3 region has the DNA TGTGCCAGCAGTTTAGCTAGCGGGGGCCGCACAGATACGCAGTATTTT.

The chain combines TRBV9 with TRBJ1-4; D unclear. Germline CDR1 SGDLS, CDR2 YYNGEE. CDR3 size: 15 residues. Trimming removed 3 bases at V and 7 bases at J, with 16 bases between. CDR3: CASSGGWGGSEKLFF. The CDR3 DNA reads TGTGCCAGCAGCGGCGGGTGGGGAGGGAGTGAAAAACTGTTTTTT. Full variable domain (missing parts from reference TRBV9 and TRBJ1-4): DSGVTQTPKHLITATGQRVTLRCSPRSGDLSVYWYQQSLDQGLQFLIQYYNGEERAKGNILERFSAQQFPDLHSELNLSSLELGDSALYFCASSGGWGGSEKLFFGSGTQLSVL.